This entry concerns a single T cell receptor beta chain. The target of this receptor is not known. The input lacks base qualities; no much larger clone sits a single base away. This sample is drawn from a study of blood T cell repertoires in COVID-19 (dated by TCRdb to between 2020 and 2021). For the study in its entirety: Samples covering the acute and convalescent phases of COVID-19 were provided by collaborators in the United States, Italy and Spain. Subjects who had been exposed to COVID-19, were actively infected with it, or had recovered from it provided the deeply sampled blood TCRbeta repertoires that made up the dataset. The prospective study material was composed of cDNA or gDNA derived from T cells, B-cell-depleted T cells, or PBMCs. Sample metadata almost always included a de-identified subject ID, COVID-19 status, age in years and sex. Samples came from the ongoing ImmuneRACE study (first 160 participants) plus 1,254 subjects from 6 global collaborators. Where available, HLA class I and class II types were obtained from metadata supplied by the sample provider rather than from assay-based typing. The repertoires were released in a freely available public database meant as a resource for research on the immune response to SARS-CoV-2.

General study outcomes and caveats: Clinical and demographic metadata were provided uncurated, with the amount varying by source and participant.

For CDR1 and CDR2, the germline V gene lists SQVTM and ANQGSEA. Relative to germline, V is missing 8 bases and J is missing 7 bases, with 7 bases of the junction outside any gene match. The CDR3 goes from the cysteine to the phenylalanine over 12 residues. The only DNA kept is the CDR3, 36 bases in frame from the first base. TCRbeta CDR3 regions were amplified from genomic DNA using the immunoSEQ Assay, a bias-controlled multiplex PCR. In the original analysis: The number of nucleated cells in each sample was estimated by amplification of reference gene primers within the assay. To quantify the absolute abundance of each unique TCRbeta CDR3 rearrangement, sequence reads were collapsed and filtered. For each sample, productive Simpson clonality was calculated by taking the square root of Simpson's diversity index across productive rearrangements. TCRdb retrieved this table from immuneACCESS and kept in-frame rearrangements only. Not all clones are present; in checked studies, unresolved V genes account for under half, and no reason is known for the remainder. The DNA was the basis for D and trimming; V, J and clone size are from that table. The sample table shows around 500,000 clones, and approximately 88% are seen once. The ten largest clones capture 1.5% to 2% of the sample.

Participants in the prospective study were enrolled through a virtual design, were aged 18 to 89 years, and lived in approximately 24 United States geographic areas. In the prospective study, participants were assigned to cohorts based on the clinical history participants reported in a screening survey and a study questionnaire. ImmuneRACE Cohort 3 recovered participants were defined by two consecutive negative NP/OP PCR tests, healthcare professional clearance, or symptom resolution. Mobile phlebotomists in the prospective study collected whole blood, serum and a nasopharyngeal or oropharyngeal swab from every participant. Participants in the prospective study had the option to provide additional blood draws and questionnaires over an approximately 2-month period. Before DNA extraction, prospective study blood samples were shipped either frozen or at room temperature.

The chain joins TRBV29-1 to TRBJ1-2, and 10 bases in between align with TRBD1. Sequencing was done on a sample of PBMCs or T cells enriched from blood (not recorded which). The clonotype originates from a woman aged 40-49 years who had recovered from COVID-19. The CDR3 protein sequence reads: CSTRTGGSGYTF. The DNA is as follows: TGCAGCACAAGGACAGGGGGGTCTGGCTACACCTTC. Here the CDR3 is joined to the reference TRBV29-1 and TRBJ1-2 genes, and the full variable domain is: SAVISQKPSRDICQRGTSLTIQCQVDSQVTMMFWYRQQPGQSLTLIATANQGSEATYESGFVIDKFPISRPNLTFSTLTVSNMSPEDSSIYLCSTRTGGSGYTFGSGTRLTVV.